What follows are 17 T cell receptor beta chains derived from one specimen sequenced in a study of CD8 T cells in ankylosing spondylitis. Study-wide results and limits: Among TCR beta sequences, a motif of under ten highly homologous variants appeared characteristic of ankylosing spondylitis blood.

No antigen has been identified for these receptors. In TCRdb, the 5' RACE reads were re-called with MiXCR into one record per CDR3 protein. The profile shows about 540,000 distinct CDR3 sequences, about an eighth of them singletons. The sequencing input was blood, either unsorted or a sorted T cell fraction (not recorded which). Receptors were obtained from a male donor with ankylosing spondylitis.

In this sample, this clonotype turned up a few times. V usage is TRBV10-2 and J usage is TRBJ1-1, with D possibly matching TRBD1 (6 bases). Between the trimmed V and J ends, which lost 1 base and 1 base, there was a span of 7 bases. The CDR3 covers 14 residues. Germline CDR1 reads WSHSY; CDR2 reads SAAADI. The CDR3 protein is CASSEWTENTEAFF. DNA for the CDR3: TGCGCCAGCAGTGAGTGGACAGAGAACACTGAAGCTTTCTTT.

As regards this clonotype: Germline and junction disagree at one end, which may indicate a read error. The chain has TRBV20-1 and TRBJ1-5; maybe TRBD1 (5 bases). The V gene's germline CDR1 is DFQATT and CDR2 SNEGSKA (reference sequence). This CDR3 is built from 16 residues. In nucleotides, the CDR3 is TGCTGTGCTAGAGGAAGACACCGGGACAGCAATCAGCCCCAGCATTTT. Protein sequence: CCARGRHRDSNQPQHF.

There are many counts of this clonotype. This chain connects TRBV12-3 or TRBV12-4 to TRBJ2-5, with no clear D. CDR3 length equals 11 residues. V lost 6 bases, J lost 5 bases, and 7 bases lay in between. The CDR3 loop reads CASSQTETQYF. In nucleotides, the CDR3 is TGTGCCAGCAGCCAAACGGAGACCCAGTACTTC.

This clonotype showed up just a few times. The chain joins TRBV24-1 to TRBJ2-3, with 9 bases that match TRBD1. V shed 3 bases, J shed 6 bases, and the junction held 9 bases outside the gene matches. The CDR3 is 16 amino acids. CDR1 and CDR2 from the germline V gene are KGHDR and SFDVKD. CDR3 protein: CATSDPGQGTSDTQYF. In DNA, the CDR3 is TGTGCCACCAGTGATCCTGGACAGGGGACATCTGATACGCAGTATTTT.

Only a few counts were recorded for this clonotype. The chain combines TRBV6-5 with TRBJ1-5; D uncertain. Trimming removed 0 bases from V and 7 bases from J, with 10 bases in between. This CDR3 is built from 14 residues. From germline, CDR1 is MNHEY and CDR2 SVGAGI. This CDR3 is CASSYSELPQPQHF. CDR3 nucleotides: TGTGCCAGCAGTTACTCAGAGCTCCCGCAGCCCCAGCATTTT.

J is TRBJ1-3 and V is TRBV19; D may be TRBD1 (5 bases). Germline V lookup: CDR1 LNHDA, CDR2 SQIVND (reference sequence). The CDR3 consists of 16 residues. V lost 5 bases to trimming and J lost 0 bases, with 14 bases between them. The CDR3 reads CASSLQRGRSGNTIYF. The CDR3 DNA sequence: TGTGCCAGTAGTCTCCAAAGGGGCCGCTCTGGAAACACCATATATTTT.

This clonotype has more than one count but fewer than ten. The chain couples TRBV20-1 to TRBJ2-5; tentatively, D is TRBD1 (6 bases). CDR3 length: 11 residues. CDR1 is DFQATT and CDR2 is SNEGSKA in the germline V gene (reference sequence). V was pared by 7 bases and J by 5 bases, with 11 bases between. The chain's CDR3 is CSVGQKETQYF. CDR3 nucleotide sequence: TGCAGTGTTGGACAGAAGGAGACCCAGTACTTC.

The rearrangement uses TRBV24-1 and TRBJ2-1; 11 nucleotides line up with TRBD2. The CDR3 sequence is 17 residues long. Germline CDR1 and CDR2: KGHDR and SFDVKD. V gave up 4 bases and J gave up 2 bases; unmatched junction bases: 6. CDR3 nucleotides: TGTGCCACCAGTGACGACCGACTAGCGGGGCCCTACAATGAGCAGTTCTTC. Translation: CATSDDRLAGPYNEQFF.

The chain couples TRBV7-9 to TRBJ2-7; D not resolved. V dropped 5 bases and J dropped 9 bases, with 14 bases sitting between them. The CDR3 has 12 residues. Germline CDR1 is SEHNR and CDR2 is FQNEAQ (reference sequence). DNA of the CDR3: TGTGCCAGCAGCCCCGCCGGTGGGGTGCAGTACGTC. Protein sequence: CASSPAGGVQYV.

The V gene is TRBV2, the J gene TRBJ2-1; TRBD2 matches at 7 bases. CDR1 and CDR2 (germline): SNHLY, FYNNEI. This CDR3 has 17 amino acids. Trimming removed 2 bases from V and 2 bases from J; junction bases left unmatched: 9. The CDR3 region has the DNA TGTGCCAGCAGTGAATCTCTAGGCGGGAGCCCCTACAATGAGCAGTTCTTC. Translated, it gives CASSESLGGSPYNEQFF.

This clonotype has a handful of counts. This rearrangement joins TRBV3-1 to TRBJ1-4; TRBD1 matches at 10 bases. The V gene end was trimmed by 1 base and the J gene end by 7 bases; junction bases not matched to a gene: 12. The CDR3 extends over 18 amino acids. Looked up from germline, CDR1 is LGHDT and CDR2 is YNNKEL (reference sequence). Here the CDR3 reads CASSQAGTGAIMREKLFF. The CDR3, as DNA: TGTGCCAGCAGCCAAGCCGGGACAGGGGCTATAATGCGTGAAAAACTGTTTTTT.

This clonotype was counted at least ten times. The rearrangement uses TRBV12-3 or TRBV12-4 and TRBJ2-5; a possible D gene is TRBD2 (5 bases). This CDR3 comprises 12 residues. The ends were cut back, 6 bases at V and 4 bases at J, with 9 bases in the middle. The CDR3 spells CASSRGGETQYF. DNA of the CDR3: TGTGCCAGCAGCCGGGGTGGAGAGACCCAGTACTTC.

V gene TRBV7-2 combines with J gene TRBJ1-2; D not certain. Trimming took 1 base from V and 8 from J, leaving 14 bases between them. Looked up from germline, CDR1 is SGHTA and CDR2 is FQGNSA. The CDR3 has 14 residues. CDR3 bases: TGTGCCAGCAGCTTAGAACGGGGAGTCGGCGGCTACACCTTC. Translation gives CASSLERGVGGYTF.

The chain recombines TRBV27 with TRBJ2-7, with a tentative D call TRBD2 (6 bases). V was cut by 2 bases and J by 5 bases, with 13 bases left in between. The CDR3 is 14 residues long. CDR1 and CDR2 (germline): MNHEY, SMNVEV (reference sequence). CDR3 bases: TGTGCCAGCAGTTTACCGGACTACGCCCACGAGCAGTACGTC. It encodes CASSLPDYAHEQYV.

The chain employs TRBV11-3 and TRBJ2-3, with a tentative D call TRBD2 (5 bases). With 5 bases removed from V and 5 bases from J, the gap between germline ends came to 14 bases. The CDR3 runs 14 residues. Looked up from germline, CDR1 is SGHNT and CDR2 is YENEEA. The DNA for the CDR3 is TGTGCCAGCAGCCTCGGGGATACAAGAGATACGCAGTATTTT. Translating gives CASSLGDTRDTQYF.

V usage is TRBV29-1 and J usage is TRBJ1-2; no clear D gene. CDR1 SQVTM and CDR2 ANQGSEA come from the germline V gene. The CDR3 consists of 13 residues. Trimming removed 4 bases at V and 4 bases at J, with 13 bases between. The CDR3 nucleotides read TGCAGCGTTGGTATGGCTGCTGGCTATGGCTACACCTTC. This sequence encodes CSVGMAAGYGYTF.

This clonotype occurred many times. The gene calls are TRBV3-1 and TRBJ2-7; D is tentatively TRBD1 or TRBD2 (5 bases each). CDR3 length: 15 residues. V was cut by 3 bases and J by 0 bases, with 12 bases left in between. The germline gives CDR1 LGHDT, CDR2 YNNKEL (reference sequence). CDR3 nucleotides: TGTGCCAGCAGCCAGGGGACGGTGAGCTCCTACGAGCAGTACTTC. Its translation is CASSQGTVSSYEQYF.